This T cell receptor (beta chain) emerged from a study of shared clonotypes between healthy human individuals. The length of the CDR3 is 14 residues. The germline gives CDR1 MDHEN, CDR2 SYDVKM. V was cut by 5 bases and J by 2 bases, with 9 bases left in between. CD45RO+ cells were combined with CCR7-negative CD45RA+ TemRA cells to form CD8 memory. Repertoires were generated with immunoSEQ multiplex PCR, while TCRdb's copy carries only in-frame clones and drops some. The table has a few hundred thousand clones, 90% to 98% seen once; the top ten hold about 0.32%. This chain links TRBV28 with TRBJ1-4; D ambiguous. The receptor was derived from a man younger than 40 in good health. The sequenced material came from memory CD8+ T cells sorted from blood. Subset in this sample: CD45RO+ cells pooled with CCR7-negative TemRA cells. The CDR3 DNA is TGTGCCAGCAGTGCAGGTGGCACTAATGAAAAACTGTTTTTT. Translating it yields CASSAGGTNEKLFF.